One TCR beta chain is described in this entry. This sample was taken from a study of shared clonotypes between healthy human individuals. Positively selected for CCR7, the CD45RO-negative cells used as naive CD8 cells excluded terminally differentiated effector memory CD45RA+ cells. CDR1 and CDR2 from the germline V gene are LGHNA and YSLEER. This CDR3 spans 15 amino acids. Between the trimmed V and J ends, which lost 4 bases and 0 bases, there was a span of 13 bases. The sorted-subset replicate PCRs were given 150 to 200 ng DNA, which is some 29,000 T cell genomes. Sequencing used immunoSEQ multiplex PCR; TCRdb keeps in-frame clones, though not all of them. The data contain about 2.1 million clones, about 92% of them singletons.

The source of this sequence is a man aged 18 to 30 in good health. Some clones in this sample may be carry-over from other donors' samples. The chain employs TRBV4-3 and TRBJ2-7; no definite D call. Sequenced material: naive CD8+ T cells from PBMCs. The CDR3 nucleotides read TGCGCCAGCAGCCCCAGCGCTAGGAGCTCCTACGAGCAGTACTTC. Amino acid sequence: CASSPSARSSYEQYF.